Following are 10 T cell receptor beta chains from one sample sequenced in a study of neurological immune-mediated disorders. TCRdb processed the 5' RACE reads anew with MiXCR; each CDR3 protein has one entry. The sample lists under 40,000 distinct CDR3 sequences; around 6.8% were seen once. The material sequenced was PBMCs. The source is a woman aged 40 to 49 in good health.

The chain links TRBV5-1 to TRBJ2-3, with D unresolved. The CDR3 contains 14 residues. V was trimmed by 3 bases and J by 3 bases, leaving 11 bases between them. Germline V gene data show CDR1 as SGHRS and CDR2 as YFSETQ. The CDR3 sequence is CASSWHSSTDTQYF. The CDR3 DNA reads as TGCGCCAGCAGCTGGCACTCCTCTACAGATACGCAGTATTTT.

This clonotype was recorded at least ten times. The CDR3 here is CASSPRAGGLNEQFF. The CDR3 nucleotides read TGTGCCAGCAGCCCTAGAGCGGGAGGCTTAAATGAGCAGTTCTTC. The rearrangement uses TRBV7-9 and TRBJ2-1, with TRBD2 identical over 9 bases. The CDR3 sequence is 15 residues long. Per germline, CDR1 SEHNR and CDR2 FQNEAQ (reference sequence). J lost 7 bases, V lost 5 bases, and 9 bases had no gene match.

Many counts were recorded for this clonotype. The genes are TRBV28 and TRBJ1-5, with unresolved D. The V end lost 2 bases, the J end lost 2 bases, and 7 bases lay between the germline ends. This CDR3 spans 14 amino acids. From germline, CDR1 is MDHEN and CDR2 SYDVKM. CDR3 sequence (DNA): TGTGCCAGCAGTTTAAGCGACGGCAATCAGCCCCAGCATTTT. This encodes CASSLSDGNQPQHF. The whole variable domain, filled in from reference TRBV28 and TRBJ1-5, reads DVKVTQSSRYLVKRTGEKVFLECVQDMDHENMFWYRQDPGLGLRLIYFSYDVKMKEKGDIPEGYSVSREKKERFSLILESASTNQTSMYLCASSLSDGNQPQHFGDGTRLSIL.

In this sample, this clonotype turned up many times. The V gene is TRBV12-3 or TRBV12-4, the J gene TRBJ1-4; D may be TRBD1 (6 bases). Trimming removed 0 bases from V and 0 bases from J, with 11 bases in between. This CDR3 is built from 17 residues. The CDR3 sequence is CASSLALDSATNEKLFF. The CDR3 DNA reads TGTGCCAGCAGTTTAGCGCTGGACAGCGCAACTAATGAAAAACTGTTTTTT.

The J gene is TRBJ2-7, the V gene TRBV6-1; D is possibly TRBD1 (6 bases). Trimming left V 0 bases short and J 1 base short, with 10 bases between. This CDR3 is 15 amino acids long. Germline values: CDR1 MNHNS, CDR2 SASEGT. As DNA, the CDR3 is TGTGCCAGCAGTGAAGCCGGGACATTATCCTACGAGCAGTACGTC. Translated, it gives CASSEAGTLSYEQYV.

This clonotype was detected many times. This CDR3 is CASSPNNEQFF. The DNA of the CDR3 is TGTGCCAGCTCACCAAATAATGAGCAGTTCTTC. This chain uses TRBV18 with TRBJ2-1; D is ambiguous. The ends were cut back, 2 bases at V and 7 bases at J, with 3 bases in the middle. The CDR3 has 11 amino acids. CDR1 and CDR2 from the germline V gene are KGHSH and LQKENI.

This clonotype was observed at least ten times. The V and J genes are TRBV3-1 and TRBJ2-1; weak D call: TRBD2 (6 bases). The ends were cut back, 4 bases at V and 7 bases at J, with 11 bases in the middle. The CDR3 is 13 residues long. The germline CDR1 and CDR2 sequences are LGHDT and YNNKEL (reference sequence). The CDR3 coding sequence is TGTGCCAGCAGCCGGGGGACTTCTAATGAGCAGTTCTTC. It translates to CASSRGTSNEQFF.

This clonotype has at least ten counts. This CDR3 is CATGEQYF. CDR3 in DNA: TGTGCCACCGGGGAGCAGTACTTC. The rearrangement joins TRBV15 to TRBJ2-7; D is unclear. From germline, CDR1 is LNHNV and CDR2 YYDKDF (reference sequence). Trimming stripped 8 bases from V and 7 bases from J, with 3 bases between. CDR3 length equals 8 residues.

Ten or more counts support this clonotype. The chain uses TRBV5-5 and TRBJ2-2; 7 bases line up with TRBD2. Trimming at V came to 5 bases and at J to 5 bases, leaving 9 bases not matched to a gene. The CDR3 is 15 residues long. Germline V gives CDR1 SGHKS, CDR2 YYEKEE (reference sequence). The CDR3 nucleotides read TGTGCCAGCAGATTCCGACTAGCAATAACCGGGGAGCTGTTTTTT. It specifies CASRFRLAITGELFF.

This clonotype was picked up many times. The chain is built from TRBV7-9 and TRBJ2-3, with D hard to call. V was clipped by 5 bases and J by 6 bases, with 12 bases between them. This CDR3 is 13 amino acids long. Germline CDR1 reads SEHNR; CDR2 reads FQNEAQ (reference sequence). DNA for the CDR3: TGTGCCAGCAGCCCCGGTGGGTCCGATACGCAGTATTTT. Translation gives CASSPGGSDTQYF.